This entry features one T cell receptor beta chain sequence. These data originate in a study of shared clonotypes between healthy human individuals. Profiled with immunoSEQ multiplex PCR; TCRdb holds only in-frame clones, not every one. The sample carries some 2 million clones, about 95% recorded once. Naive CD8 cells comprised CD45RO-negative, CCR7-positively selected cells, excluding terminally differentiated effector memory CD45RA+ cells. The sample consisted of naive CD8+ T cells sorted from blood. The source is a man younger than 35 in good health.

The CDR3 loop is CASSQEKGWETQYF. Here the CDR3 DNA reads TGCGCCAGCAGCCAAGAAAAGGGGTGGGAGACCCAGTACTTC. The V call is TRBV4-1, the J call TRBJ2-5; D is possibly TRBD1 (5 bases). The V end lost 0 bases, the J end lost 5 bases, and 10 bases lay between the germline ends. CDR1 MGHRA and CDR2 YSYEKL come from the germline V gene. The CDR3 extends over 14 amino acids.